The source of this T cell receptor beta chain is a study of cytomegalovirus exposure and HLA in healthy donors. Study information: About 79% of approximately 400 genotyped donors fell in the Caucasian-associated ancestry cluster.

The PCR ran on 60 Vbeta and 13 Jbeta primers. Some clones are missing from TCRdb's copy, which holds only in-frame ones; the method was immunoSEQ multiplex PCR. The sample yields some 120,000 clones, about 81% seen once. CDR1 SGHVS and CDR2 FQNEAQ come from the germline V gene. V trimming: 1 base; J trimming: 0 bases; junction bases outside the gene matches: 11. The CDR3 contains 18 residues. Although they were nominally healthy when sampled, donors likely had unrecorded immune exposures. The chain uses TRBV7-8 and TRBJ2-7; 8 nucleotides match TRBD2. Sequences were obtained from PBMCs. The receptor's source is a woman younger than 45 in good health and CMV-seronegative. CDR3 sequence reads: CASSLVATPGLDSYEQYF. CDR3 in DNA: TGTGCCAGCAGCTTAGTAGCAACTCCGGGACTAGACTCCTACGAGCAGTACTTC.